This TCR beta chain was found in a study of regulatory T cells in long-lasting Graves disease. As for time point: newly diagnosed GD, antithyroid drugs for less than 3 months. There was RNA extracted from PBMCs, and the TCR library was made from it. This CDR3 has 18 residues. Germline CDR1 is SGHRS and CDR2 is YFSETQ. With V trimmed by 4 bases and J by 3 bases, 12 bases remained unmatched. Sequencing libraries for TCR beta were prepared with iRepertoire HTBI primers and Arm-PCR of CDR3 regions. MiXCR was run by TCRdb on the multiplex PCR reads, yielding one entry per CDR3 protein. The sample records around 320,000 distinct CDR3 sequences, 16% being singletons. The sample also formed part of further work on T cells in Graves' hyperthyroidism and ophthalmopathy. That paper states: The TCR CDR3 was amplified in a first-round RT-PCR using the HTBI primer set.

V and J are TRBV5-1 and TRBJ2-3; 12 bases are shared with TRBD1. Sequenced material: peripheral blood mononuclear cells (PBMCs), taken at new diagnosis, from a patient treated with antithyroid drugs. This clonotype originated in a man in his forties with Graves disease. The DNA for the CDR3 is TGCGCCAGCAGCCGCCGGGACAGGGGGCTTTTTGCTACAGATACGCAGTATTTT. This encodes CASSRRDRGLFATDTQYF.